This entry lists 3 T cell receptor beta chains sequenced from one sample in a study of identical twins. TCRdb re-derived calls from the 5' RACE reads in MiXCR, one entry per CDR3 protein. The sample holds 350,000 or so distinct CDR3 sequences; approximately 10% are singletons and the top ten take 7.5% to 9.5%. Sequenced: naive T cells sorted from blood. The receptors were sampled from a woman aged 45-65 years in good health.

This clonotype appeared a few times. The chain combines TRBV20-1 with TRBJ2-1; 12 positions match TRBD2. This CDR3 is built from 18 residues. The trim removed 4 bases at V and 1 base at J, leaving 11 bases unmatched. Looked up from germline, CDR1 is DFQATT and CDR2 is SNEGSKA (reference sequence). The CDR3 DNA sequence: TGCAGTGCTACCAGACTAGCGGGAGTGGAGTTGTCCTACAATGAGCAGTTCTTC. Amino acid sequence: CSATRLAGVELSYNEQFF.

The rearrangement uses TRBV9 and TRBJ2-7; 7 nucleotides match TRBD2. Germline V gives CDR1 SGDLS, CDR2 YYNGEE. The CDR3 has 15 residues. The V gene end was trimmed by 3 bases and the J gene end by 3 bases; junction bases not matched to a gene: 9. The DNA for the CDR3 is TGTGCCAGCAGCGCCCCCCAGGCGGGAGACTACGAGCAGTACTTC. Encoded protein: CASSAPQAGDYEQYF.

This clonotype was picked up many times. CDR3 loop: CASSSLELGGTDTQYF. The CDR3 bases are TGTGCCAGCAGCTCCCTTGAGCTGGGCGGCACAGATACGCAGTATTTT. The chain uses TRBV7-9 and TRBJ2-3; D not certain. The germline V gene has CDR1 SEHNR and CDR2 FQNEAQ (reference sequence). V was trimmed by 4 bases and J by 1 base, leaving 15 bases between them. The CDR3 loop spans 16 amino acids.